This paragraph reports one T cell receptor (beta chain). Authors' analysis steps: Researchers report that nucleated cell counts were estimated from reference gene primer amplification. The repertoire was sequenced with immunoSEQ multiplex PCR; TCRdb's copy has only in-frame clones and lacks some. The V and J calls and clone size are taken from that table; D and trimming were inferred from the DNA. This repertoire shows about 110,000 clones, over 80% found once; its top ten account for less than 1.5%. The sample originates from a study of blood T cell repertoires in COVID-19. Per germline, CDR1 LGHDT and CDR2 YNNKEL (reference sequence). The CDR3 runs 15 residues. V lost 4 bases to trimming and J lost 4 bases; unmatched junction nucleotides: 8.

Sequenced material: peripheral blood. This sequence originates from a human donor in a cohort sampled during active COVID-19. This chain uses TRBV3-1 (or the pseudogene TRBV3-2) with TRBJ2-3, with 7 bases aligning to TRBD1. Here the CDR3 reads CASSLDRFRSDTQYF. The CDR3 DNA follows: TGTGCCAGCAGCCTGGACAGGTTCAGGTCAGATACGCAGTATTTT.